This T cell receptor beta chain was sequenced in a study of CD8+ T cells in alopecia areata. Sequencing relied on a cDNA template that was reverse transcribed from extracted RNA. Only in-frame clones appear in the TCRdb table, and some are missing; sequencing was by immunoSEQ multiplex PCR. There are 150,000 to 250,000 clones in the sample; about three fifths occur only once, and roughly 5% lies in the top ten. The treatment: oral pan-JAK inhibitor, 5-10 mg twice daily. Alopecia areata patients provided lesional scalp punch biopsies and peripheral blood. The CDR3 sequence is 10 residues long. Per germline, CDR1 SQVTM and CDR2 ANQGSEA. V was clipped by 7 bases and J by 0 bases, with 3 bases between them. Worth noting for this clone: Other nucleotide sequences from this sample produce the same CDR3.

This sequence was found in a human donor with alopecia areata. The gene calls are TRBV29-1 and TRBJ1-1; D gene uncertain. This specimen was CD4+ T cells sorted from blood, taken at week 24, from a patient treated with tofacitinib. CDR3 in DNA: TGCAGCGCCCTGAACACTGAAGCTTTCTTT. Residues: CSALNTEAFF.